These T cell receptor beta chains were read from a single sample in a study of T cell repertoires in cytomegalovirus infection. TCRdb independently ran MiXCR on the reads; one entry per CDR3 protein. The top ten clones hold around an eighth of a sample with fewer than 1,000,000 distinct CDR3 sequences, about 33% of them seen once. For these TCRs, the target antigens are not known. The sample was cultured CD8+ T cells from PBMCs, taken from culture after CMV antigen stimulation. All receptors derive from a human donor in good health (CMV status not recorded). Some clones in this sample may be carry-over from other donors' samples. The CDR3 runs from the conserved cysteine through the conserved F or W. A D gene is named only where the DNA matches it firmly. Rows may omit the clone size; those that give it use once, few, many or a size class.

NA	TRBV20-1	TRBJ2-1	NA	CSARDLGGYSYNEQFF	TGCAGTGCTAGAGACCTAGGCGGCTACTCCTACAATGAGCAGTTCTTC
once	TRBV27	TRBJ2-1	NA	CASSLDRRGLNEQFF	TGTGCCAGCAGTTTAGATCGCAGGGGCCTTAATGAGCAGTTCTTC
NA	TRBV7-9	TRBJ1-1	NA	CASSFQLEKAFF	TGTGCCAGCAGCTTCCAGCTAGAAAAAGCTTTCTTT
NA	TRBV5-8	TRBJ2-4	TRBD2	CASSRGGEAKNIQYF	TGTGCCAGCAGCCGCGGGGGAGAGGCCAAAAACATTCAGTACTTC
NA	TRBV4-1	TRBJ2-7	TRBD1	CASNPRLGQGYNEQYF	TGCGCCAGCAACCCAAGATTGGGACAGGGCTACAACGAGCAGTACTTC
NA	TRBV27	TRBJ1-6	NA	CASSLSSGRSLHF	TGTGCCAGCAGTTTAAGTTCTGGGAGGTCCCTCCACTTT
NA	TRBV4-1	TRBJ2-2	NA	CASSRSPGGPGELFF	TGCGCCAGCAGCCGTTCGCCCGGCGGCCCCGGGGAGCTGTTTTTT
many	TRBV27	TRBJ1-5	TRBD1	CASSSSTGEDQPQHF	TGTGCCAGCAGCTCCTCGACAGGGGAGGATCAGCCCCAGCATTTT
many	TRBV7-6	TRBJ2-3	NA	CASSSLFGSEDTQYF	TGTGCCAGCAGCTCCCTATTCGGCTCCGAAGATACGCAGTATTTT
NA	TRBV5-4	TRBJ1-1	NA	CASSIQGGGTEAFF	TGTGCCAGCAGCATACAGGGCGGCGGCACTGAAGCTTTCTTT
many	TRBV28	TRBJ1-2	NA	CASSLYTGSNYGYTF	TGTGCCAGCAGTCTCTACACAGGGTCTAACTATGGCTACACCTTC
NA	TRBV2	TRBJ1-2	NA	CASSEGSGAGEGYTF	TGTGCCAGCAGTGAAGGCTCCGGGGCGGGGGAGGGCTACACCTTC
NA	TRBV6-5	TRBJ2-1	NA	CASSYKAGGNEQFF	TGTGCCAGCAGTTACAAGGCCGGAGGGAATGAGCAGTTCTTC
NA	TRBV6-5	TRBJ1-2	NA	CASSYSGTLGYTF	TGTGCCAGCAGTTACTCCGGGACACTCGGCTACACCTTC
NA	TRBV4-3	TRBJ2-1	TRBD2	CASSQELSGGADEQFF	TGCGCCAGCAGCCAAGAACTTAGCGGGGGGGCGGATGAGCAGTTCTTC
NA	TRBV20-1	TRBJ2-5	TRBD1	CSARDYRGGETQYF	TGCAGTGCTAGAGATTACAGGGGTGGAGAGACCCAGTACTTC
NA	TRBV6-2/TRBV6-3	TRBJ1-5	NA	CASSDSTGVNQPQHF	TGTGCCAGCAGCGATTCCACAGGAGTGAATCAGCCCCAGCATTTT
NA	TRBV11-1	TRBJ1-2	TRBD1	CASSPRGGTAHGYTF	TGTGCCAGCAGCCCCCGGGGCGGGACAGCTCATGGCTACACCTTC
NA	TRBV6-2/TRBV6-3	TRBJ2-3	NA	CASTELVFGTDTQYF	TGTGCCAGCACCGAACTAGTGTTCGGCACAGATACGCAGTATTTT
NA	TRBV4-3	TRBJ1-2	TRBD1	CASSQERPGGNGYTF	TGCGCCAGCAGCCAAGAGCGGCCAGGGGGGAATGGCTACACCTTC
few	TRBV14	TRBJ1-1	NA	CASSPHWGGTEAFF	TGTGCCAGCAGCCCGCATTGGGGGGGAACTGAAGCTTTCTTT
many	TRBV7-9	TRBJ2-3	NA	CASSPPTYTDTQYF	TGTGCCAGCAGCCCCCCGACGTACACAGATACGCAGTATTTT
few	TRBV6-5	TRBJ2-3	NA	CASSQRSITDTQYF	TGTGCCAGCAGTCAACGGAGCATCACAGATACGCAGTATTTT
NA	TRBV9	TRBJ2-1	TRBD2	CASSEAGRVNVQFF	TGTGCCAGCAGCGAAGCAGGGAGGGTCAATGTGCAGTTCTTC
once	TRBV9	TRBJ1-2	NA	CASSAGPPEDYTF	TGTGCCAGCAGCGCGGGACCGCCCGAAGACTACACCTTC
NA	TRBV27	TRBJ1-2	TRBD1	CVSSFGDSYGYTF	TGTGTCAGCAGTTTCGGGGACAGCTATGGCTACACCTTC
few	TRBV6-1	TRBJ1-2	NA	CASNPGGNYGYTF	TGTGCCAGCAACCCAGGTGGCAACTATGGCTACACCTTC
NA	TRBV15	TRBJ1-5	NA	CATGDAQPQHF	TGTGCCACCGGGGATGCTCAGCCCCAGCATTTT
many	TRBV19	TRBJ1-2	NA	CASASSGPSYGYTF	TGTGCCAGTGCCTCGTCCGGACCCAGCTATGGCTACACCTTC
NA	TRBV12-3/TRBV12-4	TRBJ1-5	NA	CASSSPGTVNQPQHF	TGTGCCAGCAGTTCCCCAGGGACGGTCAATCAGCCCCAGCATTTT
NA	TRBV18	TRBJ1-2	NA	CASSGFRTDGYTF	TGTGCCAGCTCAGGATTCCGGACTGATGGCTACACCTTC
NA	TRBV11-2	TRBJ1-4	NA	CANSLNRENEKLFF	TGTGCCAACAGCTTAAACAGGGAAAATGAAAAACTGTTTTTT
NA	TRBV7-6	TRBJ2-5	NA	CASSLPRQPGPQYF	TGTGCCAGCAGCTTACCGAGACAGCCCGGGCCCCAGTACTTC
NA	TRBV19	TRBJ2-1	NA	CASRGGGLYNEQFF	TGTGCCAGTAGAGGGGGGGGACTCTACAATGAGCAGTTCTTC
many	TRBV7-2	TRBJ1-1	NA	CASSLATRGTEAFF	TGTGCCAGCAGCTTAGCGACCAGGGGCACTGAAGCTTTCTTT
few	TRBV25-1	TRBJ1-3	NA	CASRSGGPGHTIYF	TGTGCCAGCCGATCGGGGGGCCCCGGACACACCATATATTTT
NA	TRBV12-3/TRBV12-4	TRBJ2-1	NA	CASSQGWAAYNEQFF	TGTGCCAGCAGCCAGGGTTGGGCAGCTTACAATGAGCAGTTCTTC
NA	TRBV15	TRBJ2-7	NA	CATSRDSYEQYF	TGTGCCACCAGCAGAGATAGCTACGAGCAGTACTTC
few	TRBV27	TRBJ1-6	NA	CASSPPVNGSPLHF	TGTGCCAGCAGTCCTCCAGTGAACGGGTCACCCCTCCACTTT
NA	TRBV28	TRBJ2-1	TRBD1	CASSRTGYYNEQFF	TGTGCCAGCAGTCGGACAGGGTACTACAATGAGCAGTTCTTC